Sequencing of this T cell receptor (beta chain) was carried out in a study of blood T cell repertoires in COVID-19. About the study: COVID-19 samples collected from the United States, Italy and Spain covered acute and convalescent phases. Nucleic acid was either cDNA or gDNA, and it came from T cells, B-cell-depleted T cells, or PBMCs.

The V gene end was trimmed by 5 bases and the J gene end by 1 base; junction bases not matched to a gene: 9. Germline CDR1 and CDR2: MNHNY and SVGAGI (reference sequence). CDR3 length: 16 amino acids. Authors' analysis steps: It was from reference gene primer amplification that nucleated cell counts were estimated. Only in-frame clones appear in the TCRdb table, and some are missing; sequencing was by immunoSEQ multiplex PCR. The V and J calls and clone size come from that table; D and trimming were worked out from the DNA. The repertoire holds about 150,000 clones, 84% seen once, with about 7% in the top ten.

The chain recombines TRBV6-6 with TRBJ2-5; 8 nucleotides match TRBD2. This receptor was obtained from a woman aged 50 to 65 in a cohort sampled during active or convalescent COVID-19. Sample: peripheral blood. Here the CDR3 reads CASSVNSGVTQETQYF. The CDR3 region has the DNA TGTGCCAGCAGTGTCAATAGCGGGGTGACCCAAGAGACCCAGTACTTC.